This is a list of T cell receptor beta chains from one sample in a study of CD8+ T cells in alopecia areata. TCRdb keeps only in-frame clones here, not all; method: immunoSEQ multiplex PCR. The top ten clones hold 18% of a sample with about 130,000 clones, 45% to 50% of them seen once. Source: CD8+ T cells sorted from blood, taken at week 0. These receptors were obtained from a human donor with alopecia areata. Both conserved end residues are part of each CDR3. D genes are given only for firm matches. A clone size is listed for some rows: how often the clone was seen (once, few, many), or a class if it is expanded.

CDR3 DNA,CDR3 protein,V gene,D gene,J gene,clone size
TGTGCCAGCAGCGTACAGGGGGCCGCTGAAGCTTTCTTT,CASSVQGAAEAFF,TRBV5-4,TRBD1,TRBJ1-1,-
TGTGCCAGCAGCTCCCGGGACAGGGCCTACAATGAGCAGTTCTTC,CASSSRDRAYNEQFF,TRBV13,TRBD1,TRBJ2-1,few
TGTGCCAGCAGCTTGGAGGAGAACTATGGCTACACCTTC,CASSLEENYGYTF,TRBV5-6,-,TRBJ1-2,once
TGTGCCAGCAGTCGGGGGGCGTCCGACCTCAATGAGCAGTTCTTC,CASSRGASDLNEQFF,TRBV6-4,-,TRBJ2-1,many
TGTGCCAGCAGTCCCGGACTAGGAGGTGAGCAGTTCTTC,CASSPGLGGEQFF,TRBV27,TRBD2,TRBJ2-1,-
TGTGCCAGCAGCCAAGATGGCGGACAGGGGGCCCACGAGCAGTACTTC,CASSQDGGQGAHEQYF,TRBV4-2,TRBD1,TRBJ2-7,-
TGTGCCAGCAGTCCCCTGTCGGGATTCAATGAGCAGTTCTTC,CASSPLSGFNEQFF,TRBV6-5,-,TRBJ2-1,-
TGTGCCAGCAGTGCAAGGACAGGGGATAATTCACCCCTCCACTTT,CASSARTGDNSPLHF,TRBV6-1,TRBD1,TRBJ1-6,many
TGTGCCAGCAGTGCAGGAGAATCAGATACGCAGTATTTT,CASSAGESDTQYF,TRBV6-4,-,TRBJ2-3,many
TGCGCCAGCAGCCAAGGCCTTTCGGAAAAACTGTTTTTT,CASSQGLSEKLFF,TRBV4-3,-,TRBJ1-4,few
TGTGCCAGCCGATATGCAGGGTTTACCCAAGAGACCCAGTACTTC,CASRYAGFTQETQYF,TRBV27,-,TRBJ2-5,-
TGTGCCACCAGCGGACCTGGCTCCTACAATGAGCAGTTCTTC,CATSGPGSYNEQFF,TRBV15,-,TRBJ2-1,-
TGTGCCAGCAGCTTTGCCAGGGAAGAGACCCAGTACTTC,CASSFAREETQYF,TRBV5-6,-,TRBJ2-5,-
TGTGCCAGCAGCTTGAGTCAGGGGTTATTGTACGAGCAGTACTTC,CASSLSQGLLYEQYF,TRBV7-9,-,TRBJ2-7,-
TGCAGCGCGACCTACAGGGGTGAGGGGACTGAAGCTTTCTTT,CSATYRGEGTEAFF,TRBV29-1,TRBD1,TRBJ1-1,few
TGTGCCATCAGTCGGGGGGAGACCCAGTACTTC,CAISRGETQYF,TRBV10-3,-,TRBJ2-5,-
TGCGACAGGGCCCCGGGGAATCAGCCCCAGCATTTT,CDRAPGNQPQHF,TRBV7-3,TRBD1,TRBJ1-5,few
TGTGCCAGCAGCTTGGCAGGGAATGAGCAGTTCTTC,CASSLAGNEQFF,TRBV5-6,-,TRBJ2-1,-
TGCGCCAGCAGCTTAGTGGGGGGCATGAACACTGAAGCTTTCTTT,CASSLVGGMNTEAFF,TRBV4-1,-,TRBJ1-1,-
TGTGCCAGTGATTCTTCCACCGGGGAGCTGTTTTTT,CASDSSTGELFF,TRBV7-9,-,TRBJ2-2,-
TGCGCCACCGACCCAGGCGACTATGGCTACACCTTC,CATDPGDYGYTF,TRBV5-1,-,TRBJ1-2,few
TGTGCCAGCAGCCAAGGACCAAGGGGCTATAGGGCTGAAGCTTTCTTT,CASSQGPRGYRAEAFF,TRBV14,-,TRBJ1-1,few
TGCAGCGGGACTAGCTACAATGAGCAGTTCTTC,CSGTSYNEQFF,TRBV29-1,TRBD2,TRBJ2-1,-
TGCAGCGTTTTTGGAGGGGCCGGGGAGCTGTTTTTT,CSVFGGAGELFF,TRBV29-1,-,TRBJ2-2,-
TGTGCCAGCAGTTACGGATGGGACTACAATGAGCAGTTCTTC,CASSYGWDYNEQFF,TRBV6-6,-,TRBJ2-1,few
TGTGCCAGCAGTGAACTAGCGGGGGGCCTATACCAAGAGACCCAGTACTTC,CASSELAGGLYQETQYF,TRBV25-1,TRBD2,TRBJ2-5,once
TGTGCCAGCAGTGATCCCCGGGGGACTGGCTATGGCTACACCTTC,CASSDPRGTGYGYTF,TRBV25-1,-,TRBJ1-2,-
TGTGCCAGCAGCCTACGGGGGGCGGGCCAGAACTATGGCTACACCTTC,CASSLRGAGQNYGYTF,TRBV7-2,-,TRBJ1-2,-
TGTGCCAGCAGCTTAGGAGTGTATGAGCAGTTCTTC,CASSLGVYEQFF,TRBV7-9,-,TRBJ2-1,-
TGTGCCAGTAGTACGGGGACGTCCGGGGAGCTGTTTTTT,CASSTGTSGELFF,TRBV19,-,TRBJ2-2,-
TGTGCCAGCAGCGCCCCTAGCGGGGGGAACAATGAGCAGTTCTTC,CASSAPSGGNNEQFF,TRBV9,TRBD2,TRBJ2-1,-
TGCAGCGTTGGAACCTGGGGACAGGCGGCCGATGGCTACACCTTC,CSVGTWGQAADGYTF,TRBV29-1,TRBD1,TRBJ1-2,few
TGTGCCAGCAGTCCCCGGTCGGGGGGTTACAATGAGCAGTTCTTC,CASSPRSGGYNEQFF,TRBV5-4,TRBD2,TRBJ2-1,few
TGTGCCAGCAGTTTACGAGGTTCCACAGATACGCAGTATTTT,CASSLRGSTDTQYF,TRBV27,-,TRBJ2-3,-
TGTGCCAGCAGTTTAGGATCCGGGTACTCCTACGAGCAGTACTTC,CASSLGSGYSYEQYF,TRBV27,-,TRBJ2-7,few
TGTGCCAGCTCGTTAGGGACCGGAGAAACAGATACGCAGTATTTT,CASSLGTGETDTQYF,TRBV27,-,TRBJ2-3,few
TGCAGCGTCAGGGCCGGCGGCAATCAGCCCCAGCATTTT,CSVRAGGNQPQHF,TRBV29-1,-,TRBJ1-5,few
TGTGCCAGCAGCTTGACAGGGAACGACTACGAGCAGTACTTC,CASSLTGNDYEQYF,TRBV11-2,TRBD1,TRBJ2-7,-
TGCGCCAGCACCGCGGACGGAAACACAGATACGCAGTATTTT,CASTADGNTDTQYF,TRBV5-1,-,TRBJ2-3,-
TGTGCCAGCAGCTTAAGCGGCAGGGGCCAAGAGACCCAGTACTTC,CASSLSGRGQETQYF,TRBV7-6,-,TRBJ2-5,few
TGTGCCAGCAGCGAGTCCAGCGGGGGGGAGAGCGGGGAGCTGTTTTTT,CASSESSGGESGELFF,TRBV7-9,TRBD2,TRBJ2-2,few
TGTGCCAGCAGCTTAGGGGGACAGGTCCACAATGAGCAGTTCTTC,CASSLGGQVHNEQFF,TRBV7-9,TRBD1,TRBJ2-1,many
TGTGCCAGCAGTTGGTCAGGAGGCGGCGAGCAGTACTTC,CASSWSGGGEQYF,TRBV27,-,TRBJ2-7,-
TGTGCCAGCAGCGTAGGTTCCCCAGATACGCAGTATTTT,CASSVGSPDTQYF,TRBV9,-,TRBJ2-3,-
TGTGCCAGCAGTGCCCCGAGCGGAGACACCGGGGAGCTGTTTTTT,CASSAPSGDTGELFF,TRBV6-5,-,TRBJ2-2,-
TGTGCCAGCAGCTTGGGAGGGGCAGCGAGTGGACAGCCCCAGCATTTT,CASSLGGAASGQPQHF,TRBV5-6,-,TRBJ1-5,-
TGTGCCAGCAGCTCCAGGGAAAAAGGTTCACCCCTCCACTTT,CASSSREKGSPLHF,TRBV7-9,-,TRBJ1-6,few
TGTGCCAGCAGCTTAATGGGGTTGGATAATTCACCCCTCCACTTT,CASSLMGLDNSPLHF,TRBV7-3,-,TRBJ1-6,-
TGCAGCGTTGGGGGAGGAACTGAAGCTTTCTTT,CSVGGGTEAFF,TRBV29-1,-,TRBJ1-1,-
TGTGCCTGGAGTGTAGGGGAAACCGGGGAGCTGTTTTTT,CAWSVGETGELFF,TRBV30,-,TRBJ2-2,-
TGTGCCAGCAGCCCAGGAGGGGGAGGTCAGCCCCAGCATTTT,CASSPGGGGQPQHF,TRBV7-9,-,TRBJ1-5,few
TGCAGCGTTGCCGGGGGGAACTACCAAGAGACCCAGTACTTC,CSVAGGNYQETQYF,TRBV29-1,TRBD2,TRBJ2-5,-
TGTGCCTGGCTAGGGGGGACTAATGAAAAACTGTTTTTT,CAWLGGTNEKLFF,TRBV30,-,TRBJ1-4,once
TGTGCCAGCAGCCCTCGACAGGGGGGGGAGCAGTACTTC,CASSPRQGGEQYF,TRBV5-4,TRBD1,TRBJ2-7,-
TGCGCCAGCAGCTTGGAGACGGGGATGAACACTGAAGCTTTCTTT,CASSLETGMNTEAFF,TRBV5-1,-,TRBJ1-1,few
TGCGCCAGCAGCTTGGAAGCGGGCTACGAGCAGTACTTC,CASSLEAGYEQYF,TRBV5-1,-,TRBJ2-7,-
TGCAGCGTCAGGACCTCGAACATTCAGTACTTC,CSVRTSNIQYF,TRBV29-1,-,TRBJ2-4,-
TGTGCCACCAGCTCAGAAGGGACAGGGCGATCTCCTGGCTACACCTTC,CATSSEGTGRSPGYTF,TRBV15,TRBD1,TRBJ1-2,few
TGCAGCGCTTTACCCGGGACCGGTGATGGCTACACCTTC,CSALPGTGDGYTF,TRBV29-1,-,TRBJ1-2,-
TGTGCCAGCGGGTGGGGCAGGGTTAATTCACCCCTCCACTTT,CASGWGRVNSPLHF,TRBV27,-,TRBJ1-6,-